A single sample gave rise to the 18 T cell receptor beta chains below, sequenced in a study of cytomegalovirus exposure and HLA in healthy donors. The PCR ran on 60 Vbeta and 13 Jbeta primers. Libraries were prepared by immunoSEQ multiplex PCR; TCRdb keeps only in-frame clonotypes and omits some of them. The repertoire holds around 150,000 clones, with about 76% as singletons. Material for sequencing was PBMCs. The receptors come from a woman aged 40 to 50 in good health and CMV-seronegative.

The chain joins TRBV10-1 to TRBJ1-1; 10 bases agree with TRBD1. V dropped 3 bases and J dropped 5; count of bases not matched to a gene: 6. The length of the CDR3 is 15 residues. Per the germline V gene, CDR1 is WNHNN and CDR2 is SYGVQD (reference sequence). The CDR3 bases are TGCGCCAGCAGTGACCCGGGACAGGGGTGGACTGAAGCTTTCTTT. Its translation: CASSDPGQGWTEAFF.

The table lists this clone with a count of one. The gene calls are TRBV5-1 and TRBJ2-5, with D perhaps TRBD1 (6 bases). Germline V CDR1 and CDR2: SGHRS, YFSETQ. This CDR3 region has 15 residues. V was pared by 4 bases and J by 11 bases, with 24 bases between. The CDR3 DNA sequence: TGCGCCAGCAGCACCGGACAGCAATCTACGAGAGAGCAGTACTTC. Protein sequence: CASSTGQQSTREQYF.

The V call is TRBV7-2, the J call TRBJ2-3; possible D gene TRBD2, 6 bases. Trimming shortened V by 0 bases and J by 3 bases, and 19 bases separated the two germline ends. Germline V lookup: CDR1 SGHTA, CDR2 FQGNSA. The CDR3 is 18 residues long. This chain's CDR3 is CASSLASRWGGETDTQYF. CDR3 nucleotides: TGTGCCAGCAGCTTAGCCAGTCGTTGGGGAGGCGAGACAGATACGCAGTATTTT.

The V gene is TRBV9, the J gene TRBJ1-4; D perhaps matches TRBD1 (5 bases). CDR1 is SGDLS and CDR2 is YYNGEE in the germline V gene. V was pared by 4 bases and J by 7 bases, with 17 bases between. The CDR3 spans 15 residues. The CDR3 sequence is CASSPRSTAGEKLFF. CDR3 in DNA: TGTGCCAGCAGCCCCCGGTCGACAGCGGGTGAAAAACTGTTTTTT. The whole variable domain, remainder taken from reference TRBV9 and TRBJ1-4, is DSGVTQTPKHLITATGQRVTLRCSPRSGDLSVYWYQQSLDQGLQFLIQYYNGEERAKGNILERFSAQQFPDLHSELNLSSLELGDSALYFCASSPRSTAGEKLFFGSGTQLSVL.

This chain joins TRBV19 and TRBJ2-1; TRBD2 agrees at 8 bases. The CDR3 consists of 13 residues. Germline V gene lookup returns CDR1 LNHDA and CDR2 SQIVND (reference sequence). Trimming at V came to 7 bases and at J to 14 bases, leaving 13 bases not matched to a gene. CDR3 amino acids: CASNPGLEGKKFF. CDR3 nucleotide sequence: TGTGCCAGTAACCCGGGACTAGAAGGAAAGAAGTTCTTC.

J is TRBJ1-1 and V is TRBV10-3, with 8 positions matching TRBD1. Per germline, CDR1 ENHRY and CDR2 SYGVKD. The CDR3 is 15 amino acids. The V gene end was trimmed by 1 base and the J gene end by 2 bases; junction bases not matched to a gene: 3. CDR3 sequence: CAISEYPGGNTEAFF. CDR3 sequence (DNA): TGTGCCATCAGTGAGTATCCAGGGGGCAACACTGAAGCTTTCTTT.

This chain uses TRBV5-8 with TRBJ1-2; possibly TRBD1 for D (6 bases). The CDR3 runs 15 residues. Trimming stripped 2 bases from V and 4 bases from J, with 15 bases between. CDR1 is SGHTS, CDR2 YDEGEE, per germline. The CDR3 sequence is CASSFDQGLPYGYTF. DNA of the CDR3: TGTGCCAGCAGCTTTGATCAGGGGCTCCCCTATGGCTACACCTTC.

The gene calls are TRBV6-5 and TRBJ1-2; 10 nucleotides match TRBD1. Germline V gives CDR1 MNHEY, CDR2 SVGAGI. This CDR3 spans 14 amino acids. The V segment lost 4 bases and the J segment 5 bases; nucleotides outside the gene matches: 4. The CDR3 region has the DNA TGTGCCAGCAGTTCCCGGGACAGGGGTTATGGCTACACCTTC. This encodes CASSSRDRGYGYTF.

This clone was observed once. The rearrangement links TRBV5-5 to TRBJ2-5; 8 bases fit TRBD1. Germline loops: CDR1 SGHKS, CDR2 YYEKEE (reference sequence). V gave up 4 bases and J gave up 5 bases; unmatched junction bases: 10. CDR3 length equals 15 residues. The CDR3 DNA follows: TGTGCCAGCAGCACGCCGGGACAGGCCTACGAGACCCAGTACTTC. Translation gives CASSTPGQAYETQYF.

The chain couples TRBV7-2 to TRBJ1-4, with 8 bases lining up with TRBD1. The CDR3 spans 15 residues. From germline, CDR1 is SGHTA and CDR2 FQGNSA. V lost 3 bases to trimming and J lost 2 bases; unmatched junction nucleotides: 2. This CDR3 reads CASSLNRGTNEKLFF. CDR3 DNA: TGTGCCAGCAGCTTGAACAGGGGGACTAATGAAAAACTGTTTTTT.

The chain joins TRBV19 to TRBJ1-1; no definite D call. V lost 6 bases to trimming and J lost 6 bases, with 14 bases between them. This CDR3 spans 13 amino acids. Germline loops: CDR1 LNHDA, CDR2 SQIVND (reference sequence). The CDR3 is CASRLDMVSEAFF. In DNA, the CDR3 is TGTGCCAGTAGACTCGATATGGTCTCTGAAGCTTTCTTT.

The chain carries TRBV2 and TRBJ1-1, with no clear D. The CDR3 has 14 residues. V lost 7 bases, J lost 1 base, and 13 bases lay in between. Germline-derived CDR1 and CDR2 are SNHLY and FYNNEI. Here the CDR3 reads CASTSRGRNTEAFF. In nucleotides, the CDR3 is TGTGCCAGCACATCTAGAGGGAGGAACACTGAAGCTTTCTTT.

This clone came up a few times. The chain couples TRBV5-1 to TRBJ1-1, with 9 positions matching TRBD1. The length of the CDR3 is 15 residues. In germline, CDR1 is SGHRS, CDR2 YFSETQ. Germline trimming cut 0 bases from V and 4 bases from J; bases unmatched to any gene: 4. Written as DNA, the CDR3 is TGCGCCAGCAGCTTGGCTGGGGACAGGGCCACTGAAGCTTTCTTT. Protein: CASSLAGDRATEAFF.

The genes are TRBV6-1 and TRBJ2-5; D is possibly TRBD2 (6 bases). This CDR3 region has 13 residues. CDR1 is MNHNS and CDR2 is SASEGT in the germline V gene. V lost 6 bases, J lost 5 bases, and 13 bases lay in between. CDR3 amino acids: CASRAGAGETQYF. The CDR3 DNA is TGTGCCAGCAGAGCGGGTGCTGGGGAGACCCAGTACTTC.

The chain carries TRBV6-5 and TRBJ2-7, with 9 nucleotides matching TRBD1. CDR1 MNHEY and CDR2 SVGAGI come from the germline V gene. There are 15 residues in the CDR3. V was clipped by 6 bases and J by 3 bases; unmatched bases: 9. CDR3: CASRSYRGLHYEQYF. In DNA form, the CDR3 reads TGTGCCAGCAGGTCCTACAGGGGGCTGCACTACGAGCAGTACTTC.

V usage is TRBV6-6 and J usage is TRBJ1-5; tentative D call: TRBD1 (6 bases). The CDR3 loop spans 14 amino acids. V was pared by 8 bases and J by 1 base, with 12 bases between. Germline CDR1 is MNHNY and CDR2 is SVGAGI (reference sequence). CDR3 coding DNA: TGTGCCAGCCTTGACAGGAAGAGCAATCAGCCCCAGCATTTT. Translated, it gives CASLDRKSNQPQHF.

The CDR3 loop is CASSPTGGNYGYTF. Written as DNA, the CDR3 is TGTGCCAGCAGCCCGACGGGGGGGAACTATGGCTACACCTTC. This rearrangement joins TRBV7-3 to TRBJ1-2; TRBD1 might be the D (5 bases). Germline V gene sequence: CDR1 SGHTA, CDR2 FQGTGA. The CDR3 has 14 residues. With 5 bases removed from V and 2 bases from J, the gap between germline ends came to 12 bases.

V gene TRBV7-2 combines with J gene TRBJ1-2, with 7 bases aligning to TRBD1. Germline assignment: CDR1 SGHTA and CDR2 FQGNSA. This CDR3 is built from 12 residues. The ends lost 8 bases at V and 8 bases at J; junction bases unmatched: 8. CDR3 sequence: CASVWRGRGYTF. Written as DNA, the CDR3 is TGTGCCAGCGTGTGGAGGGGGCGCGGCTACACCTTC.